This paragraph reports one TCR beta chain. Its antigen is not known. J gave up 3 bases and V 3 bases, and 5 bases lay outside the gene matches. Germline V CDR1 and CDR2: SGHNT, YYREEE (reference sequence). This CDR3 spans 14 amino acids. Both TCR beta VDJ combination and CDR3 sequence profiling were carried out. Genomic DNA was the template for this profiling. One entry per CDR3 protein results from TCRdb running MiXCR on the reads. The table records 150,000 to 200,000 distinct CDR3 sequences, around 65% of them present only once. The data originate from a study of CD8+CD57+ T cells in acquired aplastic anemia. Study information: The mean DNA yield obtained from sorted CD4+ and CD8+ cells came to 3.2 ug.

Findings and limits, study-wide: Levels of CD8+ Simpson's diversity were not significantly distinct in patients versus controls.

This receptor was taken from a human donor with severe aplastic anemia or a healthy control (not recorded which). Specimen: sorted CD4+, CD8+, or CD8+CD57+ T cells (not recorded which) from PBMCs. This rearrangement joins TRBV5-4 to TRBJ1-1; 7 bases align to TRBD1. As DNA, the CDR3 is TGTGCCAGCAGCTATACAGGGGCGGACACTGAAGCTTTCTTT. Translated, it gives CASSYTGADTEAFF.